This passage covers 15 T cell receptor beta chains from one sample sequenced in a study of T-cell memory formation after mild COVID-19. Each CDR3 protein is one row after TCRdb ran MiXCR on the 5' RACE reads. The sample includes 350,000 to 500,000 distinct CDR3 sequences, about a quarter of them seen just once. Sequenced sample: PBMCs or a T cell subset sorted from them (not recorded which). All receptors derive from an adult woman who had mild COVID-19 (a few samples of this study predate the infection). Cell type and time point are not known.

This chain joins TRBV5-1 and TRBJ1-1; possible D gene TRBD1, 5 bases. Germline CDR1 and CDR2: SGHRS and YFSETQ. CDR3 length: 13 residues. The V end lost 4 bases, the J end lost 3 bases, and 10 bases lay between the germline ends. The CDR3 loop is CASSGWGDTEAFF. In DNA form, the CDR3 reads TGCGCCAGCAGCGGTTGGGGGGACACTGAAGCTTTCTTT.

This clonotype was recorded a few times. V and J are TRBV3-1 and TRBJ2-7; the match to TRBD1 covers 9 bases. Germline CDR1 reads LGHDT; CDR2 reads YNNKEL (reference sequence). With 3 bases clipped from V and 2 bases from J, the junction kept 8 bases outside the gene matches. This CDR3 contains 16 residues. CDR3 protein: CASSHPSGTGPYEQYF. CDR3 coding DNA: TGTGCCAGCAGCCACCCGTCCGGGACAGGGCCCTACGAGCAGTACTTC.

In its sample, this clonotype was seen a few times. CDR3 in DNA: TGTGCCAGCAGCGCGACAGGGATTGAGCAGTTCTTC. Its protein is CASSATGIEQFF. The genes are TRBV7-9 and TRBJ2-1, with 7 bases matching TRBD1. Germline assignment: CDR1 SEHNR and CDR2 FQNEAQ (reference sequence). Trimming took 5 bases from V and 9 from J; bases not matched to a gene: 4. CDR3 size: 12 residues.

This clonotype was seen more than once but under ten times. The rearrangement links TRBV12-3 or TRBV12-4 to TRBJ1-2; 7 bases are shared with TRBD1. The V and J ends lost 7 bases and 7 bases, in that order; junction bases with no gene match: 12. This CDR3 is built from 14 residues. The CDR3 DNA reads TGTGCCAGCATGTTGACCGGGACAGCCGTTGGCTACACCTTC. Residues: CASMLTGTAVGYTF.

The J gene is TRBJ1-2, the V gene TRBV12-3 or TRBV12-4; 7 bases map to TRBD1. V shed 7 bases, J shed 1 base, and the junction held 6 bases outside the gene matches. The CDR3 sequence is 14 residues long. CDR3 region: CASTRDSYNYGYTF. The CDR3 DNA sequence: TGTGCCAGCACCCGGGACAGCTATAACTATGGCTACACCTTC.

V and J are TRBV27 and TRBJ2-1; 15 bases match TRBD2. CDR3 size: 16 residues. J gave up 6 bases and V 5 bases, and 5 bases lay outside the gene matches. From germline, CDR1 is MNHEY and CDR2 SMNVEV (reference sequence). This CDR3 is CASSRGTSGGTNEQFF. The DNA of the CDR3 is TGTGCCAGCAGTAGAGGGACTAGCGGGGGGACCAATGAGCAGTTCTTC.

The CDR3 nucleotides are TGTGCCAGCACGAGCGACCAAGAGACCCAGTACTTC. This gives the protein CASTSDQETQYF. The rearrangement uses TRBV2 and TRBJ2-5, with D hard to call. Trimming removed 7 bases from V and 0 bases from J, with 6 bases in between. The CDR3 is 12 residues long. From germline, CDR1 is SNHLY and CDR2 FYNNEI.

This clonotype was found a few times. The chain uses TRBV7-3 and TRBJ2-1, with 15 positions matching TRBD2. The V and J ends lost 5 bases and 10 bases, in that order; junction bases with no gene match: 6. CDR1 is SGHTA, CDR2 FQGTGA, per germline. The CDR3 covers 15 residues. The CDR3 nucleotides read TGTGCCAGCAGCGTAGGGACTAGCGGGAGGTTGGAGCAGTTCTTC. Translated: CASSVGTSGRLEQFF.

This clonotype turned up a few times. The chain joins TRBV4-1 to TRBJ1-1, with a possible D match to TRBD1 (5 bases). Germline loops: CDR1 MGHRA, CDR2 YSYEKL. The CDR3 is 12 residues long. The V end lost 2 bases, the J end lost 7 bases, and 8 bases lay between the germline ends. The CDR3 protein is CASSQSGDEAFF. CDR3 DNA: TGCGCCAGCAGCCAATCGGGGGATGAAGCTTTCTTT.

Here the CDR3 reads CASSQGILAGLSTDTQYF. The CDR3, as DNA: TGTGCCAGCAGCCAAGGGATACTAGCGGGCCTAAGCACAGATACGCAGTATTTT. This chain links TRBV14 with TRBJ2-3; 9 positions agree with TRBD2. The CDR3 has 18 amino acids. Trimming cost V 1 base and J 0 bases; bases outside gene matches: 8. CDR1 is SGHDN, CDR2 FVKESK, per germline.

V and J are TRBV10-3 and TRBJ2-7, with a possible D match to TRBD1 (6 bases). There are 13 residues in the CDR3. Per the germline V gene, CDR1 is ENHRY and CDR2 is SYGVKD. The V gene lost 7 bases and the J gene lost 1 base, with 11 bases spanning the gap. CDR3 sequence reads: CAITGEYSYEQYF. The CDR3 DNA follows: TGTGCCATCACAGGGGAATATTCCTACGAGCAGTACTTC.

This clonotype was observed a handful of times. CDR3 coding DNA: TGCAGTGCTCCTCCGGCGGGAGCTAGGAATGAGCAGTTCTTC. This translates into CSAPPAGARNEQFF. The chain uses TRBV20-1 and TRBJ2-1; 7 bases line up with TRBD2. Germline lookup yields CDR1 DFQATT and CDR2 SNEGSKA (reference sequence). V dropped 5 bases and J dropped 7; count of bases not matched to a gene: 11. The length of the CDR3 is 14 residues.

The chain has TRBV18 and TRBJ1-1, with 7 bases identical to TRBD1. Trimming took 0 bases from V and 7 from J; bases not matched to a gene: 5. The CDR3 spans 14 residues. Germline V lookup: CDR1 KGHSH, CDR2 LQKENI. The DNA of the CDR3 is TGTGCCAGCTCACCACCGGTACAGGGGCTTGAAGCTTTCTTT. Translated: CASSPPVQGLEAFF.

The chain links TRBV7-2 to TRBJ2-3; 9 positions match TRBD2. After removal of 2 bases from V and 5 bases from J, the junction contained 11 bases not matched to a gene. The CDR3 consists of 17 residues. Germline values: CDR1 SGHTA, CDR2 FQGNSA. The CDR3 loop reads CASSLWGSGSGVDTQYF. CDR3 nucleotide sequence: TGTGCCAGCAGCTTATGGGGTAGCGGGAGCGGCGTAGATACGCAGTATTTT.

This chain joins TRBV4-1 and TRBJ1-2; D gene uncertain. Trimming removed 0 bases from V and 5 bases from J, with 10 bases in between. CDR1 is MGHRA, CDR2 YSYEKL, per germline. The CDR3 is 14 residues long. This chain's CDR3 is CASSQEGGAYGYTF. CDR3 DNA sequence: TGCGCCAGCAGCCAAGAAGGAGGAGCGTATGGCTACACCTTC.